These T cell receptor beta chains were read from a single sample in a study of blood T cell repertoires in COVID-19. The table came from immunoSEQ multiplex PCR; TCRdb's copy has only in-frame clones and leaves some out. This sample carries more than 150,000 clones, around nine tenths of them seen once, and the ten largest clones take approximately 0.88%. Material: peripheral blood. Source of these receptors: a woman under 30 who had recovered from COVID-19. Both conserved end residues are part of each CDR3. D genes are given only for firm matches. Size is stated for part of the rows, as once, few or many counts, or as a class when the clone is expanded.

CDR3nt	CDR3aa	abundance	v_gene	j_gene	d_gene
TGTGCCAGCAGCCGCGGGGGGCTCGGTGGCTACACCTTC	CASSRGGLGGYTF	.	TRBV3-1/TRBV3-2	TRBJ1-2	.
TGTGCCAGCAGTTACATGGGCGTCGGTGAAGCTTTCTTT	CASSYMGVGEAFF	once	TRBV6-5	TRBJ1-1	.
TGTGCCAGCAGTTTACATACAGGGGGTGGCTACACCTTC	CASSLHTGGGYTF	.	TRBV6-5	TRBJ1-2	TRBD1
TGTGCCAGCAGCCGGACTAGCGGCCAGGGGGTGGAGACCCAGTACTTC	CASSRTSGQGVETQYF	.	TRBV11-3	TRBJ2-5	TRBD2
TGTGCCAGCAGTGAAGTAGGGGCAGGGGGCTGGTATGAGCAGTTCTTC	CASSEVGAGGWYEQFF	.	TRBV6-1	TRBJ2-1	TRBD1
TGTGCCAGCAGCTTAACGTGGGGGACTAGCGGGGGAGAGGGTGAGCAGTTCTTC	CASSLTWGTSGGEGEQFF	.	TRBV11-3	TRBJ2-1	TRBD2
TGTGCCAGCAGCTTAGGTATCGGGGACAGAGGACGAAATGGCTACACCTTC	CASSLGIGDRGRNGYTF	.	TRBV7-2	TRBJ1-2	TRBD1
TGTGCCAGCAGGGATGGACTAGCGGGGTCGGGCACCGGGGAGCTGTTTTTT	CASRDGLAGSGTGELFF	.	TRBV3-1/TRBV3-2	TRBJ2-2	TRBD2
TGTGCCAGCAGTCGTCAGTCGTATGGCTACACCTTC	CASSRQSYGYTF	.	TRBV2	TRBJ1-2	.
TGTGCCAGCAGCACTGGACAGAACACTGAAGCTTTCTTT	CASSTGQNTEAFF	.	TRBV7-7	TRBJ1-1	.
TGTGCCAGCTCACCACAGGGAGGGACTGAAGCTTTCTTT	CASSPQGGTEAFF	.	TRBV18	TRBJ1-1	.
TGTGCCAGCAGCTCCCCTTCGCGGAACACTGAAGCTTTCTTT	CASSSPSRNTEAFF	.	TRBV6-5	TRBJ1-1	.
TGTGCCAGTAGTATGAGCGGGGGAGGGACCGGGGAGCTGTTTTTT	CASSMSGGGTGELFF	.	TRBV19	TRBJ2-2	TRBD2
TGCGCCAGCAGCCAAGATTTTTTTCCCTGGCTAGCGGGAGACGATGAGCAGTTCTTC	CASSQDFFPWLAGDDEQFF	.	TRBV4-3	TRBJ2-1	TRBD2
TGTGCCAGCAGTTACGGACTAGCTGGGGGCCAAGAGACCCAGTACTTC	CASSYGLAGGQETQYF	.	TRBV6-5	TRBJ2-5	TRBD2
TGTGCCAGCAGTTTATCAGGGATTGGCTACACCTTC	CASSLSGIGYTF	.	TRBV12-3/TRBV12-4	TRBJ1-2	.
TGTGCCAGCATATTCGGGGGCTCTGGAAACACCATATATTTT	CASIFGGSGNTIYF	.	TRBV6-5	TRBJ1-3	.
TGTGCCAGTAGTATCACAGGAGAGACCCAGTACTTC	CASSITGETQYF	once	TRBV19	TRBJ2-5	.
TGTGCCACCAGCAGAGAATTTGGACTAAACTATGGCTACACCTTC	CATSREFGLNYGYTF	.	TRBV15	TRBJ1-2	.
TGCGCCAGCAGCTCACCGACTAGCGGGAGGGGAACAGATACGCAGTATTTT	CASSSPTSGRGTDTQYF	.	TRBV4-1	TRBJ2-3	TRBD2
TGTGCCAGCAGCTTAGGTACAGGCGTTTCCTATGGCTACACCTTC	CASSLGTGVSYGYTF	.	TRBV7-9	TRBJ1-2	.
TGTGCCAGCAGCGGCCAGGGACTAGCGGGGGAGACCCAGTACTTC	CASSGQGLAGETQYF	.	TRBV11-3	TRBJ2-5	TRBD2
TGCGCCAGCAGCCCCCGGACAGGGTTGGACACTGAAGCTTTCTTT	CASSPRTGLDTEAFF	.	TRBV5-1	TRBJ1-1	TRBD1
TGTGCCAGCAGTGCCGGGACAGGTCCCAATCAGCCCCAGCATTTT	CASSAGTGPNQPQHF	.	TRBV5-4	TRBJ1-5	TRBD1
TGTGCCAGCAGTAGGGACAGGGCGAGCAATCAGCCCCAGCATTTT	CASSRDRASNQPQHF	.	TRBV2	TRBJ1-5	TRBD1
TGTGCCAGCAGTCTCGGACAGAGCTCCTACGAGCAGTACTTC	CASSLGQSSYEQYF	.	TRBV6-5	TRBJ2-7	.
TGTGCCAGCAGCTTACTAGCGGAGCTGGGAGGGTATGGCTACACCTTC	CASSLLAELGGYGYTF	few	TRBV7-2	TRBJ1-2	.
TGCGCCAGCAGCTGGGGACAGGGTTTTAACACCGGGGAGCTGTTTTTT	CASSWGQGFNTGELFF	.	TRBV5-1	TRBJ2-2	TRBD1
TGTGCCAGCAGTTATGGACAGGGATTTCTTGGCGGCTACACCTTC	CASSYGQGFLGGYTF	.	TRBV5-6	TRBJ1-2	TRBD1
TGTGCCAGCGAGGGTGGAGGGGGGGCGAATACGCAGTATTTT	CASEGGGGANTQYF	once	TRBV6-6	TRBJ2-3	.
TGTGCCAGCAGCTTGGTGCCGGGGGGGCCATACCCCAGGGGAGATACGCAGTATTTT	CASSLVPGGPYPRGDTQYF	.	TRBV5-5	TRBJ2-3	TRBD2
TGTGCCAGCAGTTTACAGGGGGCGGTCACCGGGGAGCTGTTTTTT	CASSLQGAVTGELFF	.	TRBV7-8	TRBJ2-2	TRBD1